Shown below are 14 T cell receptor beta chains from a single sample sequenced in a study of long-term antiretroviral therapy in people with HIV. The authors ran the immunoSEQ assay, v3.0, at survey level. Sequencing used immunoSEQ multiplex PCR; TCRdb keeps in-frame clones, though not all of them. The sample includes tens of thousands of clones, approximately 80% of them seen just once. The sequences come from unsorted PBMCs, collected 0.3 years after starting antiretroviral therapy. Receptors were obtained from a man aged 35-49 years with HIV.

This clone was counted a few times. The J gene is TRBJ1-1, the V gene TRBV27; D is undetermined. The CDR3 contains 13 residues. V was clipped by 2 bases and J by 1 base, with 5 bases between them. Germline CDR1 reads MNHEY; CDR2 reads SMNVEV (reference sequence). This CDR3 reads CASSLVWNTEAFF. The CDR3 DNA follows: TGTGCCAGCAGTTTAGTCTGGAACACTGAAGCTTTCTTT.

The V call is TRBV2, the J call TRBJ2-7; possibly TRBD2 for D (6 bases). The CDR3 loop spans 13 amino acids. V shed 5 bases and J shed 6 bases, with 14 bases lying between them. Germline V gene data show CDR1 as SNHLY and CDR2 as FYNNEI. The CDR3 sequence: CASSPSLGGEQYF. The CDR3 bases are TGTGCCAGCAGTCCTTCCCTGGGGGGCGAGCAGTACTTC.

This rearrangement joins TRBV19 to TRBJ1-5; 8 positions agree with TRBD1. Germline lookup yields CDR1 LNHDA and CDR2 SQIVND (reference sequence). Trimming at V came to 5 bases and at J to 5 bases, leaving 8 bases not matched to a gene. CDR3 size: 15 residues. CDR3 in DNA: TGTGCCAGTAGTGGAAGGACAGGGCACTATCAGCCCCAGCATTTT. Amino acid sequence: CASSGRTGHYQPQHF.

The chain uses TRBV5-4 and TRBJ2-1, with 10 bases aligning to TRBD2. The CDR3 contains 17 residues. Germline V gene data show CDR1 as SGHNT and CDR2 as YYREEE (reference sequence). V was clipped by 7 bases and J by 6 bases; unmatched bases: 16. CDR3 protein: CASVNGGSGRASNEQFF. DNA for the CDR3: TGTGCCAGCGTTAATGGTGGGAGCGGGAGGGCCTCCAATGAGCAGTTCTTC.

CDR3 residues: CASRRSGSGYEQYF. Here the CDR3 DNA reads TGTGCCAGCCGGCGTAGCGGGAGTGGGTACGAGCAGTACTTC. The J gene is TRBJ2-7, the V gene TRBV27; 9 bases align to TRBD2. Losses at the gene ends were 8 bases for V and 4 bases for J; bases not matched to a gene: 9. This CDR3 has 14 residues. Germline V lookup: CDR1 MNHEY, CDR2 SMNVEV (reference sequence).

In this sample, this clone turned up a few times. The rearrangement uses TRBV7-9 and TRBJ1-2; possibly TRBD1 for D (6 bases). Deletions cut 0 bases from V and 5 bases from J, with 7 bases between. The CDR3 has 13 amino acids. Germline assignment: CDR1 SEHNR and CDR2 FQNEAQ (reference sequence). The CDR3 region is CASSLAGQYGYTF. The CDR3 DNA reads TGTGCCAGCAGCTTAGCCGGACAGTATGGCTACACCTTC. Variable domain in full (rest from reference TRBV7-9 and TRBJ1-2): DTGVSQNPRHKITKRGQNVTFRCDPISEHNRLYWYRQTLGQGPEFLTYFQNEAQLEKSRLLSDRFSAERPKGSFSTLEIQRTEQGDSAMYLCASSLAGQYGYTFGSGTRLTVV.

This clone was seen just once. The V gene is TRBV7-9, the J gene TRBJ2-7; 8 bases map to TRBD1. The CDR3 length is 14 residues. The V segment lost 3 bases and the J segment 3 bases; nucleotides outside the gene matches: 4. Germline V gene data show CDR1 as SEHNR and CDR2 as FQNEAQ (reference sequence). The CDR3 sequence: CASSLDRDGYEQYF. CDR3 DNA: TGTGCCAGCAGCTTGGACAGGGATGGCTACGAGCAGTACTTC.

The V and J genes are TRBV29-1 and TRBJ2-3, with TRBD2 identical over 8 bases. Germline CDR1 and CDR2: SQVTM and ANQGSEA. This CDR3 has 13 residues. J gave up 6 bases and V 7 bases, and 9 bases lay outside the gene matches. The DNA for the CDR3 is TGCAGCGCCATTAGCGGGGTCTCCGATACGCAGTATTTT. Encoded protein: CSAISGVSDTQYF.

This clone has a handful of counts. The same CDR3 also results from other DNA sequences found in this sample. This rearrangement joins TRBV6-5 to TRBJ2-7, with 7 bases fitting TRBD1. Germline V CDR1 and CDR2: MNHEY, SVGAGI. This CDR3 region has 13 residues. Germline trimming cut 6 bases from V and 3 bases from J; bases unmatched to any gene: 5. CDR3 loop: CASRLRDSYEQYF. CDR3 coding DNA: TGTGCCAGCAGACTCCGGGACAGCTACGAGCAGTACTTC.

This chain joins TRBV5-5 and TRBJ1-5; 8 bases match TRBD1. The V gene end was trimmed by 0 bases and the J gene end by 7 bases; junction bases not matched to a gene: 12. In germline, CDR1 is SGHKS, CDR2 YYEKEE (reference sequence). The CDR3 covers 17 residues. The CDR3 here is CASSLGTGRVGEQPQHF. The CDR3 bases are TGTGCCAGCAGCTTGGGGACAGGGAGGGTTGGAGAACAGCCCCAGCATTTT.

The chain couples TRBV7-9 to TRBJ2-1, with D possibly matching TRBD1 (5 bases). V lost 10 bases and J 12 bases, leaving 16 bases between the germline ends. Germline V lookup: CDR1 SEHNR, CDR2 FQNEAQ (reference sequence). The CDR3 has 11 residues. CDR3 coding DNA: TGTGCCATACTTTCAGGGTATACGCAGTTCTTC. Translated, it gives CAILSGYTQFF.

This chain connects TRBV6-5 to TRBJ2-3, with no clear D. The CDR3 totals 13 residues. CDR1 MNHEY and CDR2 SVGAGI come from the germline V gene. With 0 bases removed from V and 5 bases from J, the gap between germline ends came to 6 bases. CDR3 sequence reads: CASSYSTKDTQYF. CDR3 DNA: TGTGCCAGCAGTTACTCGACGAAAGATACGCAGTATTTT.

This rearrangement joins TRBV4-3 to TRBJ2-7; D gene uncertain. The germline gives CDR1 LGHNA, CDR2 YSLEER. CDR3 size: 15 residues. Trimming shortened V by 1 base and J by 3 bases, and 13 bases separated the two germline ends. For the CDR3, the DNA is TGCGCCAGCAGCCAAGGGGTGGCGGTTTACTACGAGCAGTACTTC. Its protein product is CASSQGVAVYYEQYF.

This chain uses TRBV15 with TRBJ2-1; D might be TRBD2 (6 bases). The CDR3 sequence is 16 residues long. The V gene lost 1 base and the J gene lost 4 bases, with 14 bases spanning the gap. Germline values: CDR1 LNHNV, CDR2 YYDKDF (reference sequence). The CDR3 loop reads CATSRAVTGEYNEQFF. CDR3 DNA sequence: TGTGCCACCAGCAGAGCGGTAACGGGAGAATACAATGAGCAGTTCTTC. Full variable domain (rest looked up from reference TRBV15 and TRBJ2-1): DAMVIQNPRYQVTQFGKPVTLSCSQTLNHNVMYWYQQKSSQAPKLLFHYYDKDFNNEADTPDNFQSRRPNTSFCFLDIRSPGLGDTAMYLCATSRAVTGEYNEQFFGPGTRLTVL.